This passage covers 15 T cell receptor beta chains from one sample sequenced in a study of control samples from healthy donors and cancer patients. Clones were read by immunoSEQ multiplex PCR, and TCRdb kept only the in-frame ones, dropping some. The sample lists around 75,000 clones, about 80% occurring once. Sequenced: blood. Receptors were obtained from a man over 45 in good health.

This chain connects TRBV10-3 to TRBJ1-4; D ambiguous. The V and J ends lost 8 bases and 0 bases respectively, with 7 bases between them. The CDR3 sequence is 13 residues long. CDR1 is ENHRY, CDR2 SYGVKD, per germline. For the CDR3, the DNA is TGTGCCATCCGTAGTTCAACTAATGAAAAACTGTTTTTT. Residues: CAIRSSTNEKLFF.

The chain recombines TRBV11-3 with TRBJ1-3; unclear D gene. The CDR3 is made up of 17 amino acids. V was pared by 4 bases and J by 0 bases, with 16 bases between. Germline lookup yields CDR1 SGHNT and CDR2 YENEEA. The CDR3 region has the DNA TGTGCCAGCAGCTCATATGGGCCTCAGCCCTCTGGAAACACCATATATTTT. Protein product: CASSSYGPQPSGNTIYF.

The rearrangement uses TRBV12-3 or TRBV12-4 and TRBJ1-1, with D perhaps matching TRBD1 (5 bases). The CDR3 extends over 12 amino acids. The V end lost 3 bases, the J end lost 5 bases, and 7 bases lay between the germline ends. The CDR3 spells CASSLGETEAFF. CDR3 nucleotides: TGTGCCAGCAGTTTGGGGGAAACTGAAGCTTTCTTT.

V and J are TRBV30 and TRBJ1-4; no firm D call. The CDR3 spans 13 residues. V was pared by 1 base and J by 4 bases, with 7 bases between. The V gene's germline CDR1 is GTSNPN and CDR2 SVGIG (reference sequence). CDR3 nucleotides: TGTGCCTGGAGTGAGGACCGTAATGAAAAACTGTTTTTT. It specifies CAWSEDRNEKLFF.

This chain links TRBV15 with TRBJ2-1, with no clear D. Trimming took 3 bases from V and 4 from J, leaving 4 bases between them. This CDR3 has 12 amino acids. Looked up from germline, CDR1 is LNHNV and CDR2 is YYDKDF (reference sequence). The chain's CDR3 is CATSSGYNEQFF. CDR3 sequence (DNA): TGTGCCACCAGCAGTGGGTACAATGAGCAGTTCTTC.

This chain joins TRBV7-9 and TRBJ2-1; D perhaps matches TRBD2 (6 bases). In germline, CDR1 is SEHNR, CDR2 FQNEAQ (reference sequence). This CDR3 comprises 15 residues. The germline V and J ends were trimmed by 0 bases and 4 bases, with 10 bases remaining between them. The DNA of the CDR3 is TGTGCCAGCAGCTTAGCAAGCGGGTTATACAATGAGCAGTTCTTC. As protein: CASSLASGLYNEQFF.

This clone was counted a single time. The CDR3 is CASSSANGGEQFF. CDR3 nucleotide sequence: TGTGCCAGCAGCTCCGCCAATGGGGGCGAGCAGTTCTTC. The chain is built from TRBV7-3 and TRBJ2-1; a possible D gene is TRBD1 (6 bases). Germline CDR1 and CDR2: SGHTA and FQGTGA. V lost 4 bases and J lost 10, with 14 bases in between. This CDR3 is built from 13 residues.

This chain links TRBV29-1 with TRBJ1-1; D ambiguous. Trimming took 7 bases from V and 4 from J, leaving 10 bases between them. CDR3 length equals 11 residues. The germline gives CDR1 SQVTM, CDR2 ANQGSEA. DNA of the CDR3: TGCAGCGCCCAAGACTTCACTGAAGCTTTCTTT. It specifies CSAQDFTEAFF.

The chain couples TRBV15 to TRBJ2-5, with TRBD2 matching 11 bases. CDR1 and CDR2 from the germline V gene are LNHNV and YYDKDF (reference sequence). The CDR3 is 18 residues long. J gave up 1 base and V 5 bases, and 12 bases lay outside the gene matches. CDR3 amino acids: CATSAPQLAGVGQETQYF. The CDR3 DNA follows: TGTGCCACCAGCGCTCCACAACTAGCGGGGGTGGGCCAAGAGACCCAGTACTTC.

The CDR3 here is CATSREGFNQPQHF. The DNA of the CDR3 is TGTGCCACCAGCAGAGAGGGGTTCAATCAGCCCCAGCATTTT. V and J are TRBV15 and TRBJ1-5, with D uncertain. The CDR3 length is 14 residues. Germline CDR1 and CDR2: LNHNV and YYDKDF (reference sequence). Trimming removed 0 bases at V and 3 bases at J, with 6 bases between.

The gene calls are TRBV9 and TRBJ2-7; either TRBD1 or TRBD2 may fit D (5 bases each). V was cut by 0 bases and J by 0 bases, with 7 bases left in between. This CDR3 region has 14 residues. The germline V gene encodes CDR1 SGDLS and CDR2 YYNGEE. Written as DNA, the CDR3 is TGTGCCAGCAGCGTAGAGGGGACCTCCTACGAGCAGTACTTC. Translation gives CASSVEGTSYEQYF.

This clone was observed a few times. The chain combines TRBV19 with TRBJ1-6; D is unresolved. CDR3 length: 15 residues. Germline CDR1 reads LNHDA; CDR2 reads SQIVND (reference sequence). Between the trimmed V and J ends, which lost 4 bases and 10 bases, there was a span of 17 bases. The CDR3 sequence is CASSTLGSLGSPLHF. As DNA, the CDR3 is TGTGCCAGTAGTACTTTGGGGAGCCTTGGGTCACCCCTCCACTTT. Based on the CDR3 plus reference TRBV19 and TRBJ1-6, the full variable domain is DGGITQSPKYLFRKEGQNVTLSCEQNLNHDAMYWYRQDPGQGLRLIYYSQIVNDFQKGDIAEGYSVSREKKESFPLTVTSAQKNPTAFYLCASSTLGSLGSPLHFGNGTRLTVT.

This clone appeared a few times. The chain carries TRBV2 and TRBJ1-1; D is undetermined. The germline V gene has CDR1 SNHLY and CDR2 FYNNEI. Trimming took 6 bases from V and 1 from J, leaving 9 bases between them. This CDR3 contains 13 residues. The CDR3 loop is CASRAEGNTEAFF. CDR3 nucleotide sequence: TGTGCCAGCAGAGCCGAGGGGAACACTGAAGCTTTCTTT.

The chain uses TRBV9 and TRBJ2-3; 7 bases match TRBD2. The CDR3 has 16 amino acids. CDR1 and CDR2 from the germline V gene are SGDLS and YYNGEE. V was clipped by 4 bases and J by 3 bases; unmatched bases: 11. CDR3 protein: CASSPRGGGGTDTQYF. In DNA form, the CDR3 reads TGTGCCAGCAGCCCCCGTGGGGGGGGAGGGACAGATACGCAGTATTTT.

The V and J genes are TRBV6-2 or TRBV6-3 and TRBJ1-2; 7 positions agree with TRBD1. The V gene's germline CDR1 is MNHEY and CDR2 SVGEGT. V lost 4 bases and J lost 4; bases outside the gene matches: 9. This CDR3 is built from 15 residues. CDR3: CASSSYQGVVYGYTF. CDR3 coding DNA: TGTGCCAGCAGTTCCTACCAGGGGGTTGTCTATGGCTACACCTTC.